Below, one TCR beta chain is given with its context. What it binds is unknown. Each patient relapsed following autologous stem cell transplantation, and prior brentuximab vedotin exposure differed. With 6 bases removed from V and 3 bases from J, the gap between germline ends came to 20 bases. The germline V gene encodes CDR1 MDHEN and CDR2 SYDVKM. The CDR3 length is 16 residues. This entry comes from a study of PD-1 blockade in classical Hodgkin lymphoma. Study results and limitations: Patients newly diagnosed and complete responders had comparable baseline diversity. The study found that TCR diversity rose significantly by C4D1 in CD4+ but not CD8+ cells.

Repertoires were generated with immunoSEQ multiplex PCR, while TCRdb's copy carries only in-frame clones and drops some. The profile shows tens of thousands of clones, about 71% of them singletons. This specimen consisted of peripheral blood mononuclear cells (PBMCs), obtained before the second cycle of nivolumab. This receptor was taken from a human donor with classical Hodgkin lymphoma. V and J are TRBV28 and TRBJ1-1; D not resolved. CDR3: CASRAPASPFDTEAFF. For the CDR3, the DNA is TGTGCCAGCAGGGCCCCAGCCTCCCCGTTTGACACTGAAGCTTTCTTT.